Each of the 10 T cell receptor beta chains below was sequenced from the same sample in a study of blood T cell repertoires in COVID-19 (TCRdb year 2020). The method was the immunoSEQ multiplex PCR assay. As stored in TCRdb, this immuneACCESS dataset retains in-frame rearrangements with V and J assigned. A fraction of the clones does not appear; measured against another copy, unresolved V genes explain less than half of the discrepancy, and the remainder lacks a known reason. This sample has about 240,000 clones in its table, and more than 85% of those were observed once. The ten largest clonotypes hold 3.5% to 5% of the sample. Sequenced: PBMCs or T cells enriched from blood (not recorded which). Receptors were obtained from a woman aged 30 to 39 who had recovered from COVID-19.

This chain links TRBV7-2 with TRBJ2-5; 8 bases are a match to TRBD1. CDR3 length: 17 residues. The germline CDR1 and CDR2 sequences are SGHTA and FQGNSA. V dropped 4 bases and J dropped 7; count of bases not matched to a gene: 17. CDR3 loop: CASSSVNFQGALGTQYF. Written as DNA, the CDR3 is TGTGCCAGCAGCTCAGTTAATTTCCAGGGGGCGCTGGGGACCCAGTACTTC.

The chain combines TRBV7-2 with TRBJ1-1; TRBD1 agrees at 7 bases. This CDR3 comprises 14 residues. Trimming cost V 1 base and J 4 bases; bases outside gene matches: 3. CDR1 is SGHTA and CDR2 is FQGNSA in the germline V gene. The CDR3 region is CASSLEAGGTEAFF. The CDR3 DNA follows: TGTGCCAGCAGCTTAGAGGCAGGGGGCACTGAAGCTTTCTTT.

The rearrangement joins TRBV11-3 to TRBJ2-5, with 11 nucleotides matching TRBD1. This CDR3 is built from 17 residues. V shed 5 bases, J shed 1 base, and the junction held 9 bases outside the gene matches. Germline lookup yields CDR1 SGHNT and CDR2 YENEEA. In nucleotides, the CDR3 is TGTGCCAGCAGCCCCCGTGGGACAGGGGGAGCCCAAGAGACCCAGTACTTC. The encoded protein is CASSPRGTGGAQETQYF.

The V gene is TRBV3-1 (or the pseudogene TRBV3-2), the J gene TRBJ2-1; TRBD2 matches 11 bases. The CDR3 totals 13 residues. Germline loops: CDR1 LGHDT, CDR2 YNNKEL (reference sequence). After removal of 3 bases from V and 10 bases from J, the junction contained 2 bases not matched to a gene. Here the CDR3 DNA reads TGTGCCAGCAGCCAGCTAGCGGGAGGAGAGCAGTTCTTC. This gives the protein CASSQLAGGEQFF.

The chain is built from TRBV4-3 and TRBJ1-1; possibly TRBD1 for D (5 bases). The germline V and J ends were trimmed by 5 bases and 3 bases, with 13 bases remaining between them. The CDR3 sequence is 14 residues long. The germline CDR1 and CDR2 sequences are LGHNA and YSLEER. The CDR3 region is CASSFNPGYTEAFF. The CDR3 bases are TGCGCCAGCAGCTTTAACCCAGGGTACACTGAAGCTTTCTTT.

The CDR3: CATALDGDTEAFF. CDR3 coding DNA: TGTGCCACGGCCCTAGATGGCGACACTGAAGCTTTCTTT. The chain joins TRBV24-1 to TRBJ1-1; D gene ambiguous. Germline lookup yields CDR1 KGHDR and CDR2 SFDVKD. The V end was cut by 10 bases, the J end by 3 bases, with 14 bases between. This CDR3 is 13 amino acids long.

This clone came up once. V usage is TRBV5-1 and J usage is TRBJ2-2; the D gene is possibly TRBD2 (6 bases). The CDR3 covers 14 residues. The V end was cut by 0 bases, the J end by 7 bases, with 10 bases between. Germline CDR1 is SGHRS and CDR2 is YFSETQ. CDR3 sequence (DNA): TGCGCCAGCAGCTTGGCGGGAGCGGTCGGGGAGCTGTTTTTT. It translates to CASSLAGAVGELFF.

This clone has a single count. At one end the junction does not follow the germline gene, possibly because of a read error. The V call is TRBV10-3, the J call TRBJ2-4, with 10 nucleotides matching TRBD1. CDR3 length equals 13 residues. CDR1 is ENHRY, CDR2 SYGVKD, per germline. The CDR3 protein is CAISESPGQGTHF. The CDR3 coding sequence is TGTGCCATCAGTGAGTCTCCGGGACAGGGGACGCACTTC.

This rearrangement joins TRBV12-3 or TRBV12-4 to TRBJ2-7, with D unresolved. The CDR3 has 12 amino acids. Trimming took 8 bases from V and 1 from J, leaving 9 bases between them. CDR3 region: CASGLQSYEQYF. The CDR3 DNA reads as TGTGCCAGCGGCCTTCAGTCCTACGAGCAGTACTTC.

The J gene is TRBJ2-3, the V gene TRBV29-1; 10 bases line up with TRBD2. V lost 6 bases and J lost 0; bases outside the gene matches: 9. The germline gives CDR1 SQVTM, CDR2 ANQGSEA. The CDR3 has 16 amino acids. The CDR3 sequence is CSVGGPAGGSTDTQYF. As DNA, the CDR3 is TGCAGCGTGGGGGGGCCAGCGGGAGGGAGCACAGATACGCAGTATTTT.